Each of the 5 T cell receptor beta chains below was sequenced from the same sample in a study of control samples from healthy donors and cancer patients (dated by TCRdb to 2020 to 2021). The library relied on the immunoSEQ multiplex PCR assay. Held by TCRdb, this immuneACCESS table contains in-frame sequences only and omits some clones. Under half of the omission traces to an unresolved V gene where checked; the cause of the rest is unknown. Counted in this sample were 55,000 to 65,000 clones; 70% to 90% of them appeared once. The biggest ten clones account for roughly 12% of the sample. Sequencing was performed on PBMCs. The receptors were sampled from an older woman with lung cancer.

This clone was found a few times. One end of the junction fails to match germline, which may point to a read error. The chain couples TRBV7-7 to TRBJ2-7; possibly TRBD1 for D (6 bases). Germline assignment: CDR1 SSHAT and CDR2 FNYEAQ (reference sequence). The CDR3 sequence is 14 residues long. The DNA of the CDR3 is TGTGCTAGCAGCTTAGCGTCAGGGGATTACGAGCAGTACTTC. Its translation: CASSLASGDYEQYF.

The CDR3 bases are TGTGCCAGCAGCGTATGGGCCGGGGGGGGCGTGGACACTGAAGCTTTCTTT. This codes for CASSVWAGGGVDTEAFF. The V call is TRBV9, the J call TRBJ1-1; weak D call: TRBD1 (6 bases). The CDR3 consists of 17 residues. The germline gives CDR1 SGDLS, CDR2 YYNGEE. Trimming removed 1 base from V and 3 bases from J, with 19 bases in between.

This chain connects TRBV4-2 to TRBJ2-2; the match to TRBD2 covers 12 bases. Germline V lookup: CDR1 LGHNA, CDR2 YNFKEQ. This CDR3 contains 19 residues. The ends lost 0 bases at V and 6 bases at J; junction bases unmatched: 11. The CDR3 sequence: CASSQDSGTLAGGPGELFF. The CDR3 coding sequence is TGTGCCAGCAGCCAAGATAGTGGGACTCTAGCGGGAGGGCCCGGGGAGCTGTTTTTT.

The chain uses TRBV19 and TRBJ2-3; a possible D gene is TRBD1 (6 bases). This CDR3 is built from 16 residues. Trimming removed 1 base from V and 0 bases from J, with 11 bases in between. The V gene's germline CDR1 is LNHDA and CDR2 SQIVND (reference sequence). The chain's CDR3 is CASSIGTATSTDTQYF. CDR3 DNA sequence: TGTGCCAGTAGTATAGGGACAGCCACTAGCACAGATACGCAGTATTTT.

The chain recombines TRBV6-5 with TRBJ2-1; tentative D call: TRBD1 (5 bases). The CDR3 is 14 residues long. V dropped 8 bases and J dropped 8 bases, with 19 bases sitting between them. Per the germline V gene, CDR1 is MNHEY and CDR2 is SVGAGI. The CDR3 DNA follows: TGTGCCAGCGCACTCGATAGGGGATGGGATGAGCAGTTCTTC. Translated, it gives CASALDRGWDEQFF.